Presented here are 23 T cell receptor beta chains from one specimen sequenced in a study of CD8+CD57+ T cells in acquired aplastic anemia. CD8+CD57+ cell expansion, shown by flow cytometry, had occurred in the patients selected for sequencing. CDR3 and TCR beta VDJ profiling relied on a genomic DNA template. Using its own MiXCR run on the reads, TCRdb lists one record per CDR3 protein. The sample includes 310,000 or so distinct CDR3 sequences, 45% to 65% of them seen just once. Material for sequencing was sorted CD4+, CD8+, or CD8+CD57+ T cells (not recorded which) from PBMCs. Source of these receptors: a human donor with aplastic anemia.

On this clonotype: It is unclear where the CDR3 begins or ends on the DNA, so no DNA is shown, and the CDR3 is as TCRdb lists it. CDR3 in amino acids: CASSFYICSANFYGYTF. The chain employs TRBV7-2 and TRBJ1-2. Inclusive of both ends, the CDR3 amounts to 17 amino acids. Germline V gives CDR1 SGHTA, CDR2 FQGNSA.

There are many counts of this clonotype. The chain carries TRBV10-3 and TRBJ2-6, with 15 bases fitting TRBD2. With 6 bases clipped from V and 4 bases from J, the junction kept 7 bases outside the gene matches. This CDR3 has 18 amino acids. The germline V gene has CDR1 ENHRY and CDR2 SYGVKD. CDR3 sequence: CAISRGLAGGLGANVLTF. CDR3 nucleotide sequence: TGTGCCATCAGCCGGGGACTAGCGGGAGGATTAGGGGCCAACGTCCTGACTTTC.

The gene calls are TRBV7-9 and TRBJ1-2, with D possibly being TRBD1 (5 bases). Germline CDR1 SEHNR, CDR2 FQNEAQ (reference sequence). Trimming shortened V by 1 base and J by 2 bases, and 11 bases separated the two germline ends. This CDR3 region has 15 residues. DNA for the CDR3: TGTGCCAGCAGCTTAGTTCCCAGGGAAAACTATGGCTACACCTTC. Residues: CASSLVPRENYGYTF.

The CDR3 bases are TGTGCCAGCAGTTTTATGGGGCCCCACAGCTACACCTTC. Translating gives CASSFMGPHSYTF. This chain uses TRBV12-3 or TRBV12-4 with TRBJ1-2, with a possible D match to TRBD1 (5 bases). The ends were cut back, 3 bases at V and 9 bases at J, with 14 bases in the middle. This CDR3 region has 13 residues.

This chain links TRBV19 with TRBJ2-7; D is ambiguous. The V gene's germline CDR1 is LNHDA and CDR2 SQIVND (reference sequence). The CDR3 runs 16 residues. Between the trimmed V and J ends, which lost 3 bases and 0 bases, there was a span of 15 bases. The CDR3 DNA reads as TGTGCCAGTAGTATCGGGTCTGGCGGTTACTCCTACGAGCAGTACTTC. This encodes CASSIGSGGYSYEQYF.

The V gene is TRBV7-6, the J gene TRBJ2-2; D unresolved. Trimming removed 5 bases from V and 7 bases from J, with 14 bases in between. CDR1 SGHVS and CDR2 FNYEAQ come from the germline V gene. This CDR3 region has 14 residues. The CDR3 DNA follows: TGTGCCAGCAGCCCCGGAAGAAGCTTCGGGGAGCTGTTTTTT. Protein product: CASSPGRSFGELFF.

CDR3 loop: CASSSSGGANVLTF. The DNA for the CDR3 is TGTGCCAGCAGCAGTAGCGGGGGGGCCAACGTCCTGACTTTC. The chain links TRBV7-8 to TRBJ2-6, with TRBD2 identical over 7 bases. The V and J ends lost 5 bases and 4 bases, in that order; junction bases with no gene match: 2. This CDR3 spans 14 amino acids. Germline CDR1 and CDR2: SGHVS and FQNEAQ.

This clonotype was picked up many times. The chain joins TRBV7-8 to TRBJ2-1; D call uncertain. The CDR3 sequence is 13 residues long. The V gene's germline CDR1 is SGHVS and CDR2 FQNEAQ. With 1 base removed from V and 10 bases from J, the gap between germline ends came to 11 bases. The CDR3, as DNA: TGTGCCAGCAGCTTAGATATAGAGTCGGAGCAGTTCTTC. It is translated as CASSLDIESEQFF. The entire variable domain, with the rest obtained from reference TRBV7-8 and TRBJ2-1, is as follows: GAGVSQSPRYKVAKRGQDVALRCDPISGHVSLFWYQQALGQGPEFLTYFQNEAQLDKSGLPSDRFFAERPEGSVSTLKIQRTQQEDSAVYLCASSLDIESEQFFGPGTRLTVL.

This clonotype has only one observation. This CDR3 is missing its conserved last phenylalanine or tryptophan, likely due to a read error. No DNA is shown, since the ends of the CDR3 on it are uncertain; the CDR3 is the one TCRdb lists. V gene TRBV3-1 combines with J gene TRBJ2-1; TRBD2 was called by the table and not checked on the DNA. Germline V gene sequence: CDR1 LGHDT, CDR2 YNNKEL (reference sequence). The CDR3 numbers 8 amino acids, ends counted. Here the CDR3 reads CASSHGLV.

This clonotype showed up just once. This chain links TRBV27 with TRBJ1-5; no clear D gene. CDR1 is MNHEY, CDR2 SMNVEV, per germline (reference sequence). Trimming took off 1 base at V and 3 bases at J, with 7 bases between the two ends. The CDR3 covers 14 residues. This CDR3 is CASSLYGPNQPQHF. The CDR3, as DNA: TGTGCCAGCAGTTTATACGGTCCCAATCAGCCCCAGCATTTT.

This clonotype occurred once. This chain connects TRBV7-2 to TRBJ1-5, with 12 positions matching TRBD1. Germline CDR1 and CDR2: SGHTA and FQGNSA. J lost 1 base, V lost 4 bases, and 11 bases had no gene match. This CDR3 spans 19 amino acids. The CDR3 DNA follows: TGTGCCAGCAGCTCCCTTCGGGGACAGGGGGCAGGAAGCAATCAGCCCCAGCATTTT. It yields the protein CASSSLRGQGAGSNQPQHF.

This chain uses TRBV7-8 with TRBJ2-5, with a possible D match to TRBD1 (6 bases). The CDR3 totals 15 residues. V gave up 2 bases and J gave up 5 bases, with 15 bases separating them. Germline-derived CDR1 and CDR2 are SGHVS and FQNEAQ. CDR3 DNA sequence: TGTGCCAGCAGCTTAAGGCAGGGGAGTCTGGAGACCCAGTACTTC. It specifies CASSLRQGSLETQYF.

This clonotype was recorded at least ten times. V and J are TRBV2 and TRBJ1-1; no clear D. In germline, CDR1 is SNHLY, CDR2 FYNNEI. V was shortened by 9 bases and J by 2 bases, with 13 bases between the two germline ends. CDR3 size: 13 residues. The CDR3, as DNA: TGTGCCAGTACGGAGGGAATTAACACTGAAGCTTTCTTT. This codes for CASTEGINTEAFF.

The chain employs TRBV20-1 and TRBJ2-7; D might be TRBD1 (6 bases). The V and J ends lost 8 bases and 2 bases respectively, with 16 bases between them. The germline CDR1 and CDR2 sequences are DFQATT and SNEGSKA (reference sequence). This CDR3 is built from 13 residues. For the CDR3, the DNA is TGCAGTACCCTTTTCGGGGACACCTACGAGCAGTACTTC. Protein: CSTLFGDTYEQYF.

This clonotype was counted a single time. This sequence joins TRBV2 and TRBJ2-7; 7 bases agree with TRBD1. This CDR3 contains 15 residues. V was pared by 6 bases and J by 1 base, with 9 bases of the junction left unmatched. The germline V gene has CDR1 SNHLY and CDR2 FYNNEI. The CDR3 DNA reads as TGTGCCAGCAGGCACCGGGACAGCCTTTCCTACGAGCAGTACTTC. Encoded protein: CASRHRDSLSYEQYF. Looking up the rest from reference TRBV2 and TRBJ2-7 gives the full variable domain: EPEVTQTPSHQVTQMGQEVILRCVPISNHLYFYWYRQILGQKVEFLVSFYNNEISEKSEIFDDQFSVERPDGSNFTLKIRSTKLEDSAMYFCASRHRDSLSYEQYFGPGTRLTVT.

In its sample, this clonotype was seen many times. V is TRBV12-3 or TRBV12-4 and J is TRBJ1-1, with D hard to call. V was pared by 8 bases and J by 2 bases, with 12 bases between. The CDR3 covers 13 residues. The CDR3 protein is CASSGLINTEAFF. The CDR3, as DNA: TGTGCCAGCTCCGGGCTCATTAACACTGAAGCTTTCTTT.

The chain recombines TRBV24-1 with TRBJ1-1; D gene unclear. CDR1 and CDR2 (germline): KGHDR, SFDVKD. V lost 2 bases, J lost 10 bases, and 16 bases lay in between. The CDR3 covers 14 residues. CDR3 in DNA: TGTGCCACCAGTGATTCAGGAAGCGACAAAGGAGCTTTCTTT. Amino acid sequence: CATSDSGSDKGAFF.

The CDR3, as DNA: TGTGCCACCAGCAGAAATGGGGGCCTAGCGGGAGTGCAGAATGAGCAGTTCTTC. This encodes CATSRNGGLAGVQNEQFF. The gene calls are TRBV15 and TRBJ2-1; 10 bases line up with TRBD2. This CDR3 comprises 18 residues. Germline values: CDR1 LNHNV, CDR2 YYDKDF (reference sequence). J lost 7 bases, V lost 2 bases, and 14 bases had no gene match. Filled out from reference TRBV15 and TRBJ2-1, the complete variable domain reads DAMVIQNPRYQVTQFGKPVTLSCSQTLNHNVMYWYQQKSSQAPKLLFHYYDKDFNNEADTPDNFQSRRPNTSFCFLDIRSPGLGDTAMYLCATSRNGGLAGVQNEQFFGPGTRLTVL.

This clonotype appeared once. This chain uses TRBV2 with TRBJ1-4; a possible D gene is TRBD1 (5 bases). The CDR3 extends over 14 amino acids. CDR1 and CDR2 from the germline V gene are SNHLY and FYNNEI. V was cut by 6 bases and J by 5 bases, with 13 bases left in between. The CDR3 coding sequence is TGTGCCAGCAGATGGGAGGGACTAAATGAAAAACTGTTTTTT. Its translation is CASRWEGLNEKLFF.

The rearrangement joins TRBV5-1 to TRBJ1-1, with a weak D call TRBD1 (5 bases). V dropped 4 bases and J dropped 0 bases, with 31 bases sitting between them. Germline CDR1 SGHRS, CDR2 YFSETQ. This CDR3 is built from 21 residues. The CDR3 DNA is TGCGCCAGCAGCGACCCCACGGGACTAGCGGACAATGGGCAGTTGAACACTGAAGCTTTCTTT. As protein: CASSDPTGLADNGQLNTEAFF.

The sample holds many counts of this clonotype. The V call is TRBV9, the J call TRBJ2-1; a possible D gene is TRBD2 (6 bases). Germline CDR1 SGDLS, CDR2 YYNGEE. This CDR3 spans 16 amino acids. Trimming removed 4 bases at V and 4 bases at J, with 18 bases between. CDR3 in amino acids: CASSPFKRAQYNEQFF. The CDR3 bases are TGTGCCAGCAGCCCCTTCAAGCGGGCACAGTACAATGAGCAGTTCTTC.

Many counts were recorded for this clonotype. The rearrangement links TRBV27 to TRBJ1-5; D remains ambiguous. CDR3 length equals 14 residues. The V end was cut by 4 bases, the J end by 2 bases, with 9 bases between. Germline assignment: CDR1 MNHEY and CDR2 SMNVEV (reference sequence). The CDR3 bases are TGTGCCAGCAGTTCCGGACGGGGCAATCAGCCCCAGCATTTT. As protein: CASSSGRGNQPQHF.

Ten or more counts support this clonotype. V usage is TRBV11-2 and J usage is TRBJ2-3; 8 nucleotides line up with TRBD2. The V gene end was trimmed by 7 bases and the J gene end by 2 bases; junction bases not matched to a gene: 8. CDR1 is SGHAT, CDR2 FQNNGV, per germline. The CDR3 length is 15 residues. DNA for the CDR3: TGTGCCAGCAATCTCGGGGGGGGGCTCACAGATACGCAGTATTTT. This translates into CASNLGGGLTDTQYF.